What follows are 12 T cell receptor beta chains derived from one specimen sequenced in a study of CD8 T cells in ankylosing spondylitis. TCRdb reprocessed the 5' RACE reads with MiXCR, giving one entry per CDR3 protein. The table has some 130,000 distinct CDR3 sequences, over 9.5% seen once; the top ten hold about 4%. The sequenced sample consisted of blood, either unsorted or a sorted T cell fraction (not recorded which). The receptors shown here come from a female donor with ankylosing spondylitis or in good health (not recorded which).

This chain links TRBV5-1 with TRBJ2-5, with 8 bases that match TRBD2. After removal of 3 bases from V and 5 bases from J, the junction contained 9 bases not matched to a gene. Germline values: CDR1 SGHRS, CDR2 YFSETQ. The CDR3 covers 15 residues. The CDR3: CASSSIAGPQETQYF. For the CDR3, the DNA is TGCGCCAGCAGCTCAATAGCGGGGCCGCAGGAGACCCAGTACTTC.

This clonotype was seen at least ten times. This rearrangement joins TRBV5-4 to TRBJ1-4; TRBD1 matches 9 bases. V shed 3 bases and J 6 bases; nucleotides not matched to a gene: 6. Looked up from germline, CDR1 is SGHNT and CDR2 is YYREEE (reference sequence). The CDR3 has 15 residues. The CDR3 reads CASSSNRGLDEKLFF. CDR3 DNA sequence: TGTGCCAGCAGCTCTAACAGGGGGCTGGATGAAAAACTGTTTTTT.

The chain links TRBV7-2 to TRBJ2-1, with TRBD2 matching over 13 bases. Germline CDR1 is SGHTA and CDR2 is FQGNSA. After removal of 5 bases from V and 0 bases from J, the junction contained 10 bases not matched to a gene. The CDR3 spans 19 residues. CDR3 loop: CASSPRLAGGQGSYNEQFF. CDR3 coding DNA: TGTGCCAGCAGCCCACGACTAGCGGGAGGTCAAGGCTCCTACAATGAGCAGTTCTTC.

This clonotype came up many times. The V gene is TRBV7-9, the J gene TRBJ2-7, with D unresolved. This CDR3 has 11 residues. Trimming took off 2 bases at V and 3 bases at J, with 2 bases between the two ends. CDR1 SEHNR and CDR2 FQNEAQ come from the germline V gene (reference sequence). CDR3 sequence reads: CASSLFYEQYF. CDR3 nucleotides: TGTGCCAGCAGCTTATTCTACGAGCAGTACTTC.

This clonotype has at least ten counts. V gene TRBV5-1 combines with J gene TRBJ2-3; D may be TRBD2 (7 bases). This CDR3 has 17 residues. Trimming shortened V by 0 bases and J by 3 bases, and 17 bases separated the two germline ends. Germline CDR1 is SGHRS and CDR2 is YFSETQ. The CDR3 DNA is TGCGCCAGCAGCTTGGATGGGGAGGGGGTTATAACAGATACGCAGTATTTT. Translating it yields CASSLDGEGVITDTQYF.

This clonotype was found many times. The J gene is TRBJ1-2, the V gene TRBV9; 12 bases are a match to TRBD1. The CDR3 is 15 amino acids. Germline CDR1 SGDLS, CDR2 YYNGEE. J lost 8 bases, V lost 2 bases, and 7 bases had no gene match. The CDR3 region is CASSVPGQGAKGYTF. In nucleotides, the CDR3 is TGTGCCAGCAGCGTTCCGGGACAGGGGGCGAAAGGCTACACCTTC. The whole variable domain, filled in from reference TRBV9 and TRBJ1-2, reads DSGVTQTPKHLITATGQRVTLRCSPRSGDLSVYWYQQSLDQGLQFLIQYYNGEERAKGNILERFSAQQFPDLHSELNLSSLELGDSALYFCASSVPGQGAKGYTFGSGTRLTVV.

The CDR3 spells CASSPHIYEQFF. As DNA, the CDR3 is TGTGCCAGCAGCCCCCACATTTATGAGCAGTTCTTC. V usage is TRBV11-3 and J usage is TRBJ2-1; D unresolved. V shed 5 bases and J shed 8 bases, with 10 bases lying between them. This CDR3 has 12 amino acids. Germline V gene sequence: CDR1 SGHNT, CDR2 YENEEA.

In this sample, this clonotype turned up many times. This sequence joins TRBV20-1 and TRBJ2-1; weak D call: TRBD2 (5 bases). This CDR3 is built from 11 residues. Per the germline V gene, CDR1 is DFQATT and CDR2 is SNEGSKA (reference sequence). Here the CDR3 DNA reads TGCACACCGGGGTCCTACAATGAGCAGTTCTTC. It is translated as CTPGSYNEQFF.

With respect to this clonotype: One end of the junction varies from germline; a read error may be responsible. The rearrangement joins TRBV5-1 to TRBJ1-4; a possible D gene is TRBD1 (5 bases). CDR1 and CDR2 from the germline V gene are SGHRS and YFSETQ. The CDR3 is 12 residues long. This CDR3 is CASGLTDEKLFF. DNA for the CDR3: TGCGCCAGCGGCTTGACAGATGAAAAACTGTTTTTT.

This clonotype was seen many times. This chain connects TRBV5-1 to TRBJ1-1, with a possible D match to TRBD1 (5 bases). CDR3 size: 12 residues. V was pared by 4 bases and J by 6 bases, with 10 bases between. Germline V lookup: CDR1 SGHRS, CDR2 YFSETQ. For the CDR3, the DNA is TGCGCCAGCAGCCCGCAGGGCTCTGAAGCTTTCTTT. Residues: CASSPQGSEAFF.

The sample holds a few counts of this clonotype. The V call is TRBV6-1, the J call TRBJ1-2; TRBD1 is a possible D gene (5 bases). The CDR3 runs to 13 residues. Deletions cut 7 bases from V and 8 bases from J, with 17 bases between. The V gene's germline CDR1 is MNHNS and CDR2 SASEGT. The CDR3 DNA reads TGTGCCAGCAAGACCAGGGCCCCAGGGGGCTACACCTTC. This gives the protein CASKTRAPGGYTF.

This clonotype was detected ten times or more. The chain employs TRBV10-3 and TRBJ2-2; D ambiguous. CDR3 length: 15 residues. The V gene lost 3 bases and the J gene lost 2 bases, with 10 bases spanning the gap. Germline V CDR1 and CDR2: ENHRY, SYGVKD. The CDR3 protein is CAISDWQSNTGELFF. CDR3 nucleotide sequence: TGTGCCATCAGTGACTGGCAATCCAACACCGGGGAGCTGTTTTTT.